The sequence of this TCR beta chain was determined in a study of T cell responses to AZD1222 COVID-19 vaccine. Turning to the study itself: Some second doses came at about 4 weeks and others at about 12 weeks; these were pooled.

Germline lookup yields CDR1 LGHDT and CDR2 YNNKEL (reference sequence). This CDR3 has 11 amino acids. V was clipped by 8 bases and J by 7 bases, with 11 bases between them. The table came from immunoSEQ multiplex PCR; TCRdb's copy has only in-frame clones and leaves some out. The table lists about 99,000 clones, about nine tenths of them singletons, with 45% in the top ten. Study-level results: The donor group comprised mostly white British people and more females; the analysis possibly underestimated clonal diversity.

As to this clone: The antigen remains unidentified.

The sequencing used peripheral blood, collected on day 0 of AZD1222 vaccination. The chain joins TRBV3-1 (or the pseudogene TRBV3-2) to TRBJ1-2; D gene unclear. The source of this sequence is an adult in good health. The CDR3 here is CASLGSGGYTF. The DNA for the CDR3 is TGTGCCAGCCTGGGGTCGGGTGGCTACACCTTC.